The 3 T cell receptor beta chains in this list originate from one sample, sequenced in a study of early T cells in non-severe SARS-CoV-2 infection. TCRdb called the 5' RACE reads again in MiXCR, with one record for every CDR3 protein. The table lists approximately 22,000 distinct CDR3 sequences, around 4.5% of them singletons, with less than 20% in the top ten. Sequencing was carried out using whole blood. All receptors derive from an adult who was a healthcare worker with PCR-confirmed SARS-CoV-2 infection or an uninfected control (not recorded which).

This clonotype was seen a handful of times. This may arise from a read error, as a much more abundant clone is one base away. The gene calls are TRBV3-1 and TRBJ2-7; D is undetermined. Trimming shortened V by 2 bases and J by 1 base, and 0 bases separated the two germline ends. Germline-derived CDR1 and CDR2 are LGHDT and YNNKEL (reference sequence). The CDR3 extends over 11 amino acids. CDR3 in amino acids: CASSQSYEQYF. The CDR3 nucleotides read TGTGCCAGCAGCCAATCCTACGAGCAGTACTTC.

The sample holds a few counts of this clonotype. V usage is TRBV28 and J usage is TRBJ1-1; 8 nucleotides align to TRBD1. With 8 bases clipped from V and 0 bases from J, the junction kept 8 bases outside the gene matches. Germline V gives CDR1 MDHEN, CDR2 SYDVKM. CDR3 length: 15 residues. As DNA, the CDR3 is TGTGCCAGCTATTCCCTGGACAGGGTGAACACTGAAGCTTTCTTT. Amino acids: CASYSLDRVNTEAFF.

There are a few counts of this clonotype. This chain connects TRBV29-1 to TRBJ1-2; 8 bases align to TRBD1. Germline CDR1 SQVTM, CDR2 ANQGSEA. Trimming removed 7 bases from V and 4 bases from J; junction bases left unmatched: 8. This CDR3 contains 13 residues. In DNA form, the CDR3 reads TGCAGCGCCACGGACAGGGATGTCTATGGCTACACCTTC. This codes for CSATDRDVYGYTF. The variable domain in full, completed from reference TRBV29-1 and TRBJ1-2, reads SAVISQKPSRDICQRGTSLTIQCQVDSQVTMMFWYRQQPGQSLTLIATANQGSEATYESGFVIDKFPISRPNLTFSTLTVSNMSPEDSSIYLCSATDRDVYGYTFGSGTRLTVV.